This T cell receptor (beta chain) was found in a study of low-dose radiotherapy and immunotherapy resistance in tumors (dated by TCRdb to between 2021 and 2023). Study-wide context: Cohort 1 received 0.5 Gy per fraction every 2 weeks, with a prescribed total PTV dose of 6.5 Gy. For Cohort 2, the dose was 1 Gy per fraction given every two weeks, adding up to 13 Gy in total across 26 weeks. Nivolumab and ipilimumab were both given intravenously, with nivolumab at a 240 mg flat dose every two weeks and ipilimumab at 1 mg/kg every six weeks. Intravenous cyclophosphamide at 200 mg/m2 was administered every two weeks, one day ahead of each radiation and immunotherapy administration. Aspirin 300 mg was taken orally once daily by patients for four cycles, starting on cycle 1 day 1. The trial did not randomize participants into treatment groups. Eight patients were included in the translational analysis, namely three from the first dose cohort plus the first five from the second dose cohort.

This clonotype has at least ten counts. Its specific antigen is unknown. No base qualities exist here, and no much larger clone lies one base off it. V is pared back by 8 bases and J by 7 bases, with 17 bases lying between the germline termini. The germline V gene (reference sequence) supplies CDR1 LNHDA and CDR2 SQIVND. The CDR3 goes from the cysteine to the phenylalanine over 14 residues. Just CDR3 DNA is preserved here, 42 bases in frame from base 1. What this sample's time point label stands for: after trial treatment. This sample's treatment or condition label indicates: LDRT plus nivolumab, ipilimumab, low-dose cyclophosphamide and aspirin (RACIN trial). The donors came from RACIN, which was a single-arm phase I dose-escalation trial that paired nivolumab and ipilimumab with aspirin, low-dose cyclophosphamide and low-dose radiotherapy. Eligible patients had advanced, TIL-negative solid tumors.

This sample was sequenced with an Illumina HiSeq 2500. First-strand cDNA was synthesized with Superscript III and a set of TRAV- and TRBV-specific primers, covering both TCRalpha and TCRbeta chains. TCRs were amplified for around 20 PCR cycles with Phusion, using a constant-region primer paired with the adapter attached to the V primers. Isolated mRNA was amplified with the MessageAmp II aRNA Amplification Kit, using a roughly 15-hour in vitro transcription at 37°C. The Dynabeads mRNA DIRECT Purification Kit was used to isolate the mRNA for TCR sequencing. Indexed Illumina adapters were added in a second Phusion PCR of about 26 cycles, and the PCR products were purified with AMPure XP beads. On the authors' methods: Custom Perl scripts pooled TCR sequences encoding the same protein, removed out-of-frame sequences and computed each clonotype's abundance. Any TCR sequence backed by just one read was left out of the analysis. Among the metrics used to describe the repertoires were Shannon entropy, Gini index, clonality, richness, and the frequency of TCRs shared between repertoires. In TCRdb, the public reads were trimmed at Q25 with fastp and aligned with MiXCR, with productive beta chains retained. Each entry merges the rows of one CDR3 protein and shows their most common DNA and genes. None of the V and J calls come from the authors' own analysis; TCRdb made them. The sample has roughly 95,000 distinct CDR3 sequences on record, around 20% of them singletons. The ten most abundant clones make up roughly 13% of the sample.

The receptor comes from a female donor with ovarian cancer. The specimen comprised PBMCs, sampled after low-dose radiotherapy plus immunotherapy. The chain uses TRBV19 and TRBJ2-2, with TRBD1 as a weak D call on 7 bases. The CDR3 reads as follows: CASAPGGTIGELFF. The DNA sequence follows: TGTGCCAGTGCACCAGGGGGGACGATCGGGGAGCTGTTTTTT.